Shown below are 29 T cell receptor beta chains from a single sample sequenced in a study of OX40 agonist ivuxolimab in advanced cancers. Assay: immunoSEQ multiplex PCR; the TCRdb copy retains only in-frame clones and omits some. The data contain more than 40,000 clones, approximately 77% of them seen just once; the ten biggest clones take up roughly 2.7%. Sequenced here: CD4+ or CD8+ T cells sorted from blood, sampled in a trial of the OX40 agonist ivuxolimab. These receptors were obtained from an adult with an advanced solid tumor such as melanoma, head and neck, liver or kidney cancer.

V and J are TRBV7-9 and TRBJ2-5, with D perhaps TRBD1 (5 bases). Germline-derived CDR1 and CDR2 are SEHNR and FQNEAQ (reference sequence). The V gene lost 4 bases and the J gene lost 0 bases, with 9 bases spanning the gap. CDR3 size: 14 residues. CDR3 DNA: TGTGCCAGCAGCTCTCAGGGTTACCAAGAGACCCAGTACTTC. Translating it yields CASSSQGYQETQYF.

This clone was observed a single time. The genes are TRBV10-1 and TRBJ2-3; TRBD2 might be the D (5 bases). The CDR3 extends over 14 amino acids. V was trimmed by 4 bases and J by 7 bases, leaving 15 bases between them. Per germline, CDR1 WNHNN and CDR2 SYGVQD (reference sequence). The CDR3 reads CASSAVGILNTQYF. The CDR3 coding sequence is TGCGCCAGCAGTGCGGTCGGGATTCTAAATACGCAGTATTTT.

The chain uses TRBV6-5 and TRBJ1-4; D gene unclear. The CDR3 runs 14 residues. V lost 5 bases to trimming and J lost 8 bases, with 15 bases between them. Looked up from germline, CDR1 is MNHEY and CDR2 is SVGAGI. The CDR3, as DNA: TGTGCCAGCAGTGGCGCAAACAATGGAGAAAAACTGTTTTTT. This translates into CASSGANNGEKLFF.

The gene calls are TRBV11-2 and TRBJ2-7, with D possibly matching TRBD2 (5 bases). The CDR3 sequence is 13 residues long. V lost 3 bases, J lost 3 bases, and 9 bases lay in between. Germline-derived CDR1 and CDR2 are SGHAT and FQNNGV. CDR3 sequence: CASSFGVDYEQYF. The CDR3 DNA is TGTGCCAGCAGCTTCGGGGTTGACTACGAGCAGTACTTC.

This clone is labeled as medium-sized. The genes are TRBV6-1 and TRBJ1-4; no firm D call. V was shortened by 4 bases and J by 6 bases, with 9 bases between the two germline ends. CDR1 is MNHNS and CDR2 is SASEGT in the germline V gene. The CDR3 loop spans 13 amino acids. CDR3 sequence reads: CASSASLDEKLFF. CDR3 nucleotide sequence: TGTGCCAGCAGTGCCAGCCTCGATGAAAAACTGTTTTTT.

This clone was counted once. The J gene is TRBJ1-1, the V gene TRBV25-1, with D unclear. Per germline, CDR1 MGHDK and CDR2 SYGVNS. The length of the CDR3 is 12 residues. V was shortened by 4 bases and J by 3 bases, with 6 bases between the two germline ends. The CDR3 spells CASSAGYTEAFF. The CDR3 nucleotides are TGTGCCAGCAGTGCGGGGTACACTGAAGCTTTCTTT.

The chain recombines TRBV28 with TRBJ1-2; 9 nucleotides agree with TRBD1. CDR1 MDHEN and CDR2 SYDVKM come from the germline V gene. After removal of 7 bases from V and 8 bases from J, the junction contained 11 bases not matched to a gene. The CDR3 consists of 14 residues. CDR3 sequence: CASNRDRVVVGYTF. As DNA, the CDR3 is TGTGCCAGCAACCGGGACAGGGTAGTTGTAGGCTACACCTTC.

The chain carries TRBV23-1 and TRBJ1-2, with 10 bases identical to TRBD1. TRBV23-1 is an open reading frame whose function is uncertain. The CDR3 runs 15 residues. V trimming: 9 bases; J trimming: 7 bases; junction bases outside the gene matches: 14. CDR3 sequence (DNA): TGCGCCAGGATATATAGGGACAGGGGATTGATTGGCTACACCTTC. This codes for CARIYRDRGLIGYTF.

This clone turned up a few times. The rearrangement links TRBV29-1 to TRBJ2-1; D is undetermined. CDR3 length equals 13 residues. V was shortened by 7 bases and J by 1 base, with 11 bases between the two germline ends. Germline lookup yields CDR1 SQVTM and CDR2 ANQGSEA. CDR3 protein: CSARQVSYNEQFF. CDR3 sequence (DNA): TGCAGCGCGCGCCAGGTGTCCTACAATGAGCAGTTCTTC.

The genes are TRBV5-5 and TRBJ2-1; 7 positions agree with TRBD2. Germline loops: CDR1 SGHKS, CDR2 YYEKEE (reference sequence). The V gene end was trimmed by 0 bases and the J gene end by 5 bases; junction bases not matched to a gene: 5. This CDR3 comprises 15 residues. The CDR3 coding sequence is TGTGCCAGCAGCTTGGGGCTAGCGGAAAACAATGAGCAGTTCTTC. Amino acids: CASSLGLAENNEQFF.

The chain recombines TRBV19 with TRBJ1-5; D is perhaps TRBD1 (5 bases). Germline values: CDR1 LNHDA, CDR2 SQIVND (reference sequence). The germline V and J ends were trimmed by 6 bases and 2 bases, with 17 bases remaining between them. The CDR3 has 16 residues. The CDR3 coding sequence is TGTGCCAGTAGACCTCCGGGGGGATTTGGCAATCAGCCCCAGCATTTT. This sequence encodes CASRPPGGFGNQPQHF.

The gene calls are TRBV2 and TRBJ2-7; no firm D call. Germline V gives CDR1 SNHLY, CDR2 FYNNEI. CDR3 size: 12 residues. V was pared by 5 bases and J by 2 bases, with 7 bases between. In nucleotides, the CDR3 is TGTGCCAGCAGTTTCTCTCCCTACGAGCAGTACTTC. Encoded protein: CASSFSPYEQYF.

This chain joins TRBV5-1 and TRBJ2-5; 7 bases line up with TRBD2. The CDR3 runs to 14 residues. V lost 0 bases, J lost 4 bases, and 3 bases stayed unmatched. Germline CDR1 and CDR2: SGHRS and YFSETQ. The CDR3 sequence is CASSLGVAGETQYF. DNA of the CDR3: TGCGCCAGCAGCTTGGGGGTAGCGGGAGAGACCCAGTACTTC.

The genes are TRBV15 and TRBJ1-4, with D possibly being TRBD1 (5 bases). This CDR3 has 15 amino acids. V lost 5 bases, J lost 4 bases, and 14 bases lay in between. Germline loops: CDR1 LNHNV, CDR2 YYDKDF (reference sequence). In DNA, the CDR3 is TGTGCCACCAGCCCCGGGGAGGGGTATAATGAAAAACTGTTTTTT. As protein: CATSPGEGYNEKLFF.

The chain recombines TRBV28 with TRBJ2-3, with 16 nucleotides matching TRBD2. This CDR3 is built from 18 residues. Germline V gives CDR1 MDHEN, CDR2 SYDVKM. V lost 1 base to trimming and J lost 3 bases; unmatched junction nucleotides: 4. CDR3 sequence (DNA): TGTGCCAGCAGTTTATCGGGACTAGCGGGAGGGGGTACAGATACGCAGTATTTT. Translation: CASSLSGLAGGGTDTQYF.

In DNA, the CDR3 is TGTGCCAGTAGTATAGCGCGGGACGGACCCTACGAGCAGTACTTC. It encodes CASSIARDGPYEQYF. The rearrangement links TRBV19 to TRBJ2-7; D might be TRBD2 (6 bases). Germline V gene sequence: CDR1 LNHDA, CDR2 SQIVND (reference sequence). Between the trimmed V and J ends, which lost 1 base and 2 bases, there was a span of 12 bases. The CDR3 is 15 amino acids.

This clone occurred a few times. The chain has TRBV9 and TRBJ2-5; 7 nucleotides match TRBD1. The CDR3 is 14 residues long. Germline V CDR1 and CDR2: SGDLS, YYNGEE. The J segment lost 3 bases and the V segment lost 4 bases, leaving 6 bases of the junction unmatched. CDR3 loop: CASSQGGWKETQYF. DNA for the CDR3: TGTGCCAGCAGCCAAGGGGGCTGGAAAGAGACCCAGTACTTC.

J is TRBJ2-5 and V is TRBV5-1; 14 bases agree with TRBD2. Looked up from germline, CDR1 is SGHRS and CDR2 is YFSETQ. The CDR3 totals 16 residues. V lost 3 bases and J lost 1; bases outside the gene matches: 2. In DNA, the CDR3 is TGCGCCAGCAGCTCCGGGACTAGCGGGGGCCAAGAGACCCAGTACTTC. This codes for CASSSGTSGGQETQYF.

The rearrangement uses TRBV28 and TRBJ1-3; D unclear. The CDR3 spans 12 residues. From germline, CDR1 is MDHEN and CDR2 SYDVKM. The ends were cut back, 3 bases at V and 7 bases at J, with 7 bases in the middle. In DNA form, the CDR3 reads TGTGCCAGCAGTTTTTGGTCGAACACCATATATTTT. Amino acid sequence: CASSFWSNTIYF.

The chain has TRBV27 and TRBJ2-3; the match to TRBD2 covers 10 bases. In germline, CDR1 is MNHEY, CDR2 SMNVEV (reference sequence). The V and J ends lost 6 bases and 4 bases, in that order; junction bases with no gene match: 4. This CDR3 comprises 14 residues. The CDR3 nucleotides are TGTGCCAGCAGCCGGCTAGCGGGAGCAGATACGCAGTATTTT. The encoded protein is CASSRLAGADTQYF.

The rearrangement uses TRBV6-5 and TRBJ1-1, with a tentative D call TRBD1 (6 bases). Germline CDR1 is MNHEY and CDR2 is SVGAGI. CDR3 length: 13 residues. Trimming pared 8 bases from V and 3 bases from J, leaving 13 bases between. CDR3 in amino acids: CASGPGHDTEAFF. In DNA, the CDR3 is TGTGCCAGCGGGCCGGGACACGACACTGAAGCTTTCTTT.

The chain is built from TRBV20-1 and TRBJ2-3; no definite D call. V dropped 1 base and J dropped 6 bases, with 5 bases sitting between them. This CDR3 is 11 amino acids long. Germline CDR1 DFQATT, CDR2 SNEGSKA (reference sequence). This chain's CDR3 is CSARAWDTQYF. CDR3 DNA: TGCAGTGCTAGAGCATGGGATACGCAGTATTTT.

The V call is TRBV5-1, the J call TRBJ2-3; D might be TRBD1 (5 bases). The V end was cut by 0 bases, the J end by 2 bases, with 10 bases between. The CDR3 is made up of 15 amino acids. Germline CDR1 and CDR2: SGHRS and YFSETQ. The CDR3 coding sequence is TGCGCCAGCAGCTTGGATGGGGCCACCACAGATACGCAGTATTTT. It codes for CASSLDGATTDTQYF.

This sequence joins TRBV10-3 and TRBJ1-5, with 8 bases that match TRBD1. This CDR3 comprises 14 residues. Germline lookup yields CDR1 ENHRY and CDR2 SYGVKD. Germline trimming cut 5 bases from V and 2 bases from J; bases unmatched to any gene: 2. The CDR3 loop is CAISIQGGNQPQHF. The CDR3 DNA follows: TGTGCCATCAGTATACAGGGGGGCAATCAGCCCCAGCATTTT.

The chain employs TRBV10-1 and TRBJ2-5; possible D gene TRBD1, 5 bases. The assigned J gene may be wrong: the sequence end matches TRBJ2-7 better. The germline V gene has CDR1 WNHNN and CDR2 SYGVQD (reference sequence). This CDR3 region has 14 residues. CDR3 coding DNA: TGCGCCAGCAGTGAGGGCTCAGGGACCTACGAGCAGTACTTC. Translating it yields CASSEGSGTYEQYF.

A few counts support this clone. The rearrangement joins TRBV6-1 to TRBJ1-3; unclear D gene. The CDR3 runs to 16 residues. V lost 3 bases to trimming and J lost 7 bases, with 19 bases between them. Germline V gives CDR1 MNHNS, CDR2 SASEGT. As DNA, the CDR3 is TGTGCCAGCAGTGATTCGATAGGCGGCTTTTCTAACACCATATATTTT. This translates into CASSDSIGGFSNTIYF.

CDR3 loop: CASSMTGQLNQPQHF. CDR3 sequence (DNA): TGTGCCAGTAGTATGACGGGACAACTAAATCAGCCCCAGCATTTT. The chain uses TRBV19 and TRBJ1-5; tentatively, D is TRBD1 (6 bases). V was trimmed by 3 bases and J by 4 bases, leaving 13 bases between them. The germline gives CDR1 LNHDA, CDR2 SQIVND (reference sequence). The CDR3 totals 15 residues.

The V call is TRBV19, the J call TRBJ2-7; 14 bases agree with TRBD2. CDR3 size: 16 residues. J lost 6 bases, V lost 4 bases, and 8 bases had no gene match. The V gene's germline CDR1 is LNHDA and CDR2 SQIVND (reference sequence). CDR3 DNA sequence: TGTGCCAGTAGTAGAGCGGGACTAGCGGGAGAGGGCGAGCAGTACTTC. It specifies CASSRAGLAGEGEQYF.

The chain combines TRBV6-5 with TRBJ2-3; D call uncertain. CDR3 length equals 15 residues. Germline CDR1 reads MNHEY; CDR2 reads SVGAGI. V lost 4 bases to trimming and J lost 6 bases, with 17 bases between them. The CDR3 loop reads CASSFRLLGVDTQYF. For the CDR3, the DNA is TGTGCCAGCAGTTTCAGACTCCTTGGAGTGGATACGCAGTATTTT.